Reported below is one T cell receptor beta chain. V lost 3 bases to trimming and J lost 8 bases, with 15 bases between them. CDR1 is SGHNT, CDR2 YYREEE, per germline (reference sequence). The CDR3 covers 15 residues. The table came from immunoSEQ multiplex PCR; TCRdb's copy has only in-frame clones and leaves some out. The sample records some 120,000 clones, approximately 81% being singletons. This record belongs to a study of blood T cell repertoires in COVID-19. Study-level background: Collection of acute and convalescent COVID-19 samples took place in the United States, Italy and Spain.

This TCR was sampled from a man aged 55 to 70 with acute or convalescent COVID-19. The sample was peripheral blood. The gene calls are TRBV5-4 and TRBJ1-6; no definite D call. Here the CDR3 reads CASSSPLAADSPLHF. CDR3 bases: TGTGCCAGCAGCTCGCCTCTCGCGGCGGATTCACCCCTCCACTTT. Combining the CDR3 with reference TRBV5-4 and TRBJ1-6 gives the whole variable domain ETGVTQSPTHLIKTRGQQVTLRCSSQSGHNTVSWYQQALGQGPQFIFQYYREEENGRGNFPPRFSGLQFPNYSSELNVNALELDDSALYLCASSSPLAADSPLHFGNGTRLTVT.